The next 23 T cell receptor beta chains were all read from a single sample in a study of cytomegalovirus exposure and HLA in healthy donors. PCR used 60 Vbeta primers and 13 Jbeta primers. Generated by immunoSEQ multiplex PCR, the TCRdb table keeps only in-frame clones and is missing some. The sample lists around 190,000 clones, about four fifths seen once, with about 1.8% in the top ten. The specimen sequenced was PBMCs. These receptors all come from a man between 18 and 29 years old in good health and CMV-seronegative.

V and J are TRBV7-2 and TRBJ1-5, with 7 bases matching TRBD1. Germline assignment: CDR1 SGHTA and CDR2 FQGNSA. The trim removed 5 bases at V and 7 bases at J, leaving 8 bases unmatched. The CDR3 runs 14 residues. The CDR3, as DNA: TGTGCCAGCAGCCCTAGACAGGGAAGACAGCCCCAGCATTTT. Protein: CASSPRQGRQPQHF.

This chain connects TRBV19 to TRBJ2-3, with TRBD2 matching over 10 bases. Losses at the gene ends were 5 bases for V and 4 bases for J; bases not matched to a gene: 6. There are 15 residues in the CDR3. CDR1 is LNHDA, CDR2 SQIVND, per germline (reference sequence). As DNA, the CDR3 is TGTGCCAGTAGTTCCTCCGGGACTAGCGCAGATACGCAGTATTTT. It is translated as CASSSSGTSADTQYF.

V is TRBV6-6 and J is TRBJ2-5, with a possible D match to TRBD1 (5 bases). CDR1 is MNHNY, CDR2 SVGAGI, per germline (reference sequence). The CDR3 totals 14 residues. With 7 bases removed from V and 5 bases from J, the gap between germline ends came to 17 bases. The CDR3 DNA reads TGTGCCAGCATCAATCAGGGTAGGGCGGAGACCCAGTACTTC. It encodes CASINQGRAETQYF.

V gene TRBV5-8 combines with J gene TRBJ2-4; D is unresolved. The CDR3 sequence is 14 residues long. V was clipped by 2 bases and J by 9 bases, with 15 bases between them. Germline values: CDR1 SGHTS, CDR2 YDEGEE. In DNA, the CDR3 is TGTGCCAGCAGCTTTCCGACCTCCGCGGCCATTCAGTACTTC. It is translated as CASSFPTSAAIQYF.

In regard to this clone: At the DNA level, this CDR3 is encoded by other sequences in the same sample as well. V gene TRBV30 combines with J gene TRBJ2-1; no firm D call. Per germline, CDR1 GTSNPN and CDR2 SVGIG (reference sequence). V lost 1 base to trimming and J lost 4 bases, with 8 bases between them. This CDR3 is 13 amino acids long. The chain's CDR3 is CAWSGSSYNEQFF. CDR3 nucleotide sequence: TGTGCCTGGAGTGGGTCCAGTTACAATGAGCAGTTCTTC.

This chain links TRBV4-1 with TRBJ2-2; 14 bases agree with TRBD2. The CDR3 contains 20 residues. Germline V lookup: CDR1 MGHRA, CDR2 YSYEKL. The junction had 11 bases not matched to a gene; V was cut back by 0 bases and J by 5 bases. CDR3 protein: CASSQDGKGLAGVGTGELFF. The CDR3 nucleotides are TGCGCCAGCAGCCAAGATGGGAAGGGACTAGCGGGAGTCGGGACCGGGGAGCTGTTTTTT.

This clone occurred once. The rearrangement links TRBV7-2 to TRBJ1-3, with D possibly matching TRBD1 (5 bases). Germline CDR1 is SGHTA and CDR2 is FQGNSA. Trimming took off 1 base at V and 4 bases at J, with 8 bases between the two ends. The length of the CDR3 is 14 residues. The CDR3 DNA reads as TGTGCCAGCAGCTTAGGGACACCAGGAAACACCATATATTTT. Translation gives CASSLGTPGNTIYF.

The V call is TRBV9, the J call TRBJ2-2; 8 nucleotides line up with TRBD2. V lost 0 bases to trimming and J lost 3 bases; unmatched junction nucleotides: 4. Per the germline V gene, CDR1 is SGDLS and CDR2 is YYNGEE. The CDR3 runs to 16 residues. CDR3 loop: CASSVGPAGDTGELFF. CDR3 nucleotides: TGTGCCAGCAGCGTAGGACCAGCGGGGGACACCGGGGAGCTGTTTTTT. The whole variable domain, filled in from reference TRBV9 and TRBJ2-2, reads DSGVTQTPKHLITATGQRVTLRCSPRSGDLSVYWYQQSLDQGLQFLIQYYNGEERAKGNILERFSAQQFPDLHSELNLSSLELGDSALYFCASSVGPAGDTGELFFGEGSRLTVL.

J is TRBJ2-5 and V is TRBV7-2; TRBD1 agrees at 8 bases. The germline V gene encodes CDR1 SGHTA and CDR2 FQGNSA. Unmatched junction bases numbered 5, after V lost 1 base and J lost 4 bases. CDR3 length: 15 amino acids. CDR3 region: CASSLGGQGGETQYF. The CDR3 DNA reads TGTGCCAGCAGCTTAGGCGGACAGGGCGGAGAGACCCAGTACTTC.

The rearrangement joins TRBV19 to TRBJ2-1; D is perhaps TRBD1 (5 bases). Germline values: CDR1 LNHDA, CDR2 SQIVND (reference sequence). The length of the CDR3 is 13 residues. V was clipped by 4 bases and J by 8 bases, with 12 bases between them. CDR3 sequence (DNA): TGTGCCAGTAGTAACGCCAGGGTCCATGAGCAGTTCTTC. Translation: CASSNARVHEQFF.

The rearrangement uses TRBV15 and TRBJ1-2; D gene unclear. Between the trimmed V and J ends, which lost 0 bases and 1 base, there was a span of 9 bases. Germline CDR1 LNHNV, CDR2 YYDKDF (reference sequence). This CDR3 comprises 15 residues. The CDR3 spells CATSRDGGGNYGYTF. In nucleotides, the CDR3 is TGTGCCACCAGCAGAGATGGCGGCGGTAACTATGGCTACACCTTC.

This clone was counted a few times. The chain combines TRBV10-2 with TRBJ2-7, with a tentative D call TRBD2 (6 bases). This CDR3 is built from 17 residues. V shed 6 bases and J shed 2 bases, with 23 bases lying between them. CDR1 is WSHSY, CDR2 SAAADI, per germline. CDR3 region: CASSSRWGENTPYEQYF. The CDR3 DNA follows: TGCGCCAGCAGCTCACGCTGGGGGGAAAACACCCCCTACGAGCAGTACTTC.

The chain combines TRBV16 with TRBJ2-1; TRBD2 matches 8 bases. Germline lookup yields CDR1 KGHSY and CDR2 FQNENV. After removal of 4 bases from V and 5 bases from J, the junction contained 7 bases not matched to a gene. The CDR3 runs to 15 residues. CDR3 sequence: CASSPGIAGNNEQFF. The CDR3 DNA sequence: TGTGCCAGCAGCCCGGGGATAGCGGGGAACAATGAGCAGTTCTTC.

V usage is TRBV5-5 and J usage is TRBJ2-5; 12 bases line up with TRBD1. This CDR3 has 16 amino acids. From germline, CDR1 is SGHKS and CDR2 YYEKEE (reference sequence). Losses at the gene ends were 1 base for V and 6 bases for J; bases not matched to a gene: 7. The CDR3 sequence: CASSLSGTGGLKTQYF. The CDR3 DNA reads as TGTGCCAGCAGCTTGTCTGGGACAGGGGGCCTGAAGACCCAGTACTTC.

The chain carries TRBV27 and TRBJ2-3; D perhaps matches TRBD2 (5 bases). This CDR3 contains 14 residues. Germline lookup yields CDR1 MNHEY and CDR2 SMNVEV (reference sequence). Trimming removed 6 bases at V and 6 bases at J, with 16 bases between. DNA of the CDR3: TGTGCCAGCAGGCCTGGAGGAGGCAAGGATACGCAGTATTTT. This gives the protein CASRPGGGKDTQYF.

This sequence joins TRBV6-5 and TRBJ2-3, with TRBD2 identical over 8 bases. From germline, CDR1 is MNHEY and CDR2 SVGAGI. Trimming cost V 0 bases and J 6 bases; bases outside gene matches: 8. The CDR3 covers 16 residues. The CDR3 loop is CASSYSISGEGDTQYF. The CDR3 region has the DNA TGTGCCAGCAGTTACTCGATTAGCGGGGAGGGCGATACGCAGTATTTT.

This chain connects TRBV7-9 to TRBJ2-5; TRBD1 is a possible D gene (6 bases). V was pared by 6 bases and J by 4 bases, with 12 bases between. The germline V gene has CDR1 SEHNR and CDR2 FQNEAQ (reference sequence). This CDR3 contains 13 residues. The CDR3 reads CASSLQGLETQYF. The DNA for the CDR3 is TGTGCCAGCAGTTTACAGGGCTTAGAGACCCAGTACTTC.

The chain is built from TRBV5-1 and TRBJ2-5; the D gene is possibly TRBD1 (6 bases). The V and J ends lost 3 bases and 4 bases respectively, with 13 bases between them. The germline V gene encodes CDR1 SGHRS and CDR2 YFSETQ. This CDR3 has 14 residues. In nucleotides, the CDR3 is TGCGCCAGCAGCTCCCAACCAGGGGCAGAGACCCAGTACTTC. Its translation: CASSSQPGAETQYF.

CDR3 coding DNA: TGTGCCAGCAGCTCACCGGTGGCGGCTAGCGGGGGAGAGCAGTACTTC. It specifies CASSSPVAASGGEQYF. V and J are TRBV7-9 and TRBJ2-7; 10 positions agree with TRBD2. Germline lookup yields CDR1 SEHNR and CDR2 FQNEAQ (reference sequence). Unmatched junction bases numbered 13, after V lost 4 bases and J lost 7 bases. The CDR3 has 16 residues.

The genes are TRBV7-6 and TRBJ2-7; 7 bases match TRBD2. This CDR3 contains 14 residues. J was trimmed by 6 bases and V by 2 bases; bases with no gene match: 7. The V gene's germline CDR1 is SGHVS and CDR2 FNYEAQ. As DNA, the CDR3 is TGTGCCAGCAGCTTAAGTGGGGGGGGGTTCGAGCAGTACTTC. Its translation: CASSLSGGGFEQYF.

The rearrangement uses TRBV7-9 and TRBJ1-2; TRBD1 is a possible D gene (5 bases). This CDR3 is 12 amino acids long. V was clipped by 5 bases and J by 6 bases, with 10 bases between them. CDR1 SEHNR and CDR2 FQNEAQ come from the germline V gene (reference sequence). As DNA, the CDR3 is TGTGCCAGCAGCCTACAGGATAATGGCTACACCTTC. Its protein is CASSLQDNGYTF. Filled out from reference TRBV7-9 and TRBJ1-2, the complete variable domain reads DTGVSQNPRHKITKRGQNVTFRCDPISEHNRLYWYRQTLGQGPEFLTYFQNEAQLEKSRLLSDRFSAERPKGSFSTLEIQRTEQGDSAMYLCASSLQDNGYTFGSGTRLTVV.

The chain combines TRBV7-9 with TRBJ1-1, with D unclear. Trimming pared 1 base from V and 4 bases from J, leaving 7 bases between. This CDR3 has 13 amino acids. CDR1 and CDR2 from the germline V gene are SEHNR and FQNEAQ (reference sequence). CDR3 in DNA: TGTGCCAGCAGCTTAGGCGGTACCACTGAAGCTTTCTTT. Residues: CASSLGGTTEAFF.

This chain connects TRBV11-3 to TRBJ1-1; D is undetermined. Trimming pared 1 base from V and 1 base from J, leaving 7 bases between. Looked up from germline, CDR1 is SGHNT and CDR2 is YENEEA. The CDR3 is 14 residues long. The CDR3 loop reads CASSLGRENTEAFF. CDR3 in DNA: TGTGCCAGCAGCTTAGGACGGGAGAACACTGAAGCTTTCTTT.